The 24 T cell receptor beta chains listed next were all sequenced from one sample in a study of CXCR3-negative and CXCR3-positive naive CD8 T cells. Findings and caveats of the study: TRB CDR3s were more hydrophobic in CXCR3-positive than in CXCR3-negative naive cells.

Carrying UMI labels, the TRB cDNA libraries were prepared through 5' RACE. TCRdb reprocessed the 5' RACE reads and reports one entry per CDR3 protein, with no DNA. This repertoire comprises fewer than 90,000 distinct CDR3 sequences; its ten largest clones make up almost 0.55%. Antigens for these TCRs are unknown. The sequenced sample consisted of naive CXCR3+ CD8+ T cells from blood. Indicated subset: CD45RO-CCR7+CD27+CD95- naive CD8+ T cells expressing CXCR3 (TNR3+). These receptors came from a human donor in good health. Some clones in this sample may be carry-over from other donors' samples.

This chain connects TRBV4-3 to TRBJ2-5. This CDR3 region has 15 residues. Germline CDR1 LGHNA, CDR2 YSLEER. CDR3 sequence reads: CASSQDSADQETQYF.

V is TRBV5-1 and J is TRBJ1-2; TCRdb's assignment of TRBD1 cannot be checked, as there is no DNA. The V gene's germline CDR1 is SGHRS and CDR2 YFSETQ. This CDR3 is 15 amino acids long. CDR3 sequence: CASSPTQGGDYGYTF.

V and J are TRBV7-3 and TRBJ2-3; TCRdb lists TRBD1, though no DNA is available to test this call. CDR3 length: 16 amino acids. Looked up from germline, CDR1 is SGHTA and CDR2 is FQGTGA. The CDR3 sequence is CASSTPGGGGTDTQYF.

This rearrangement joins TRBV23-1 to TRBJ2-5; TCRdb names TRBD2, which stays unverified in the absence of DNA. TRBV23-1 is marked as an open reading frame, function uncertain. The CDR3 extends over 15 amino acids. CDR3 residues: CASSQLAGEGETQYF.

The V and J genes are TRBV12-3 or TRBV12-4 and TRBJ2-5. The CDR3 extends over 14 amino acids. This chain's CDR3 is CASSTFEVQETQYF.

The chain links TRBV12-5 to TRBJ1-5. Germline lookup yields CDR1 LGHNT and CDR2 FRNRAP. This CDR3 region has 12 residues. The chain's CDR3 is CASGLGNQPQHF.

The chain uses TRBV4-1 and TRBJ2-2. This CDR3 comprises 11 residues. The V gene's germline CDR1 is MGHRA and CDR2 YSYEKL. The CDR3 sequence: CASNDDGELFF.

CDR3 sequence: CASSSREAGELFF. The chain uses TRBV5-1 and TRBJ2-2; TCRdb gives TRBD1 as the D gene, but with no DNA this cannot be confirmed. The CDR3 covers 13 residues. In germline, CDR1 is SGHRS, CDR2 YFSETQ. Filled out from reference TRBV5-1 and TRBJ2-2, the complete variable domain reads KAGVTQTPRYLIKTRGQQVTLSCSPISGHRSVSWYQQTPGQGLQFLFEYFSETQRNKGNFPGRFSGRQFSNSRSEMNVSTLELGDSALYLCASSSREAGELFFGEGSRLTVL.

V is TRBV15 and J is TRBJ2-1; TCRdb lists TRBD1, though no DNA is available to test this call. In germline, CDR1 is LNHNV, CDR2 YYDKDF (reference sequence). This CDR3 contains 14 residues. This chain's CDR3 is CATSREVTRGEQFF.

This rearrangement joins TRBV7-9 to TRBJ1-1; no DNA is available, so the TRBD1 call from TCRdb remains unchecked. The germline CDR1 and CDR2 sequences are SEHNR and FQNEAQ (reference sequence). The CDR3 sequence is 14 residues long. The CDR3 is CASSPDSLNTEAFF.

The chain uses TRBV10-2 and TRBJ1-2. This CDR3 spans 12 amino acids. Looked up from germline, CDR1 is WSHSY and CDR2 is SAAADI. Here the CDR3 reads CASSDGDYGYTF.

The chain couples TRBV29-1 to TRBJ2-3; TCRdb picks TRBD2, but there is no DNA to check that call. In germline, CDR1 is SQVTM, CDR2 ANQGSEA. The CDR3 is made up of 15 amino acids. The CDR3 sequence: CSVEVLVDLTDTQYF.

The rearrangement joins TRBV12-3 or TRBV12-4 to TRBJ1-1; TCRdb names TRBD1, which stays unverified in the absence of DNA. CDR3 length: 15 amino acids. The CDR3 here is CASSLAIGGTKVAFF.

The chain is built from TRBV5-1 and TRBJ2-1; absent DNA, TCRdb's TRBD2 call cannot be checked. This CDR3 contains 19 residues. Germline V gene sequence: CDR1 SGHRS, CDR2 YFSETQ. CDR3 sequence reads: CASSNPGTSVFPSYNEQFF.

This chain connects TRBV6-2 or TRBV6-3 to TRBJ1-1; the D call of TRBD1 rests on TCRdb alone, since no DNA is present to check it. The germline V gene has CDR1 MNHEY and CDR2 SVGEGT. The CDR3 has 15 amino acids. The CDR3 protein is CASSSTANYPTEAFF.

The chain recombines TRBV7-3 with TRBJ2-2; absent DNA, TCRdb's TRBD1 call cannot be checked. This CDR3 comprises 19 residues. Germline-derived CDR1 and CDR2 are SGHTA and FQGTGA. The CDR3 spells CASSPGPGSPLTVYGELFF. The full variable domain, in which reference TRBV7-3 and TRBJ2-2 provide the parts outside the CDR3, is GAGVSQTPSNKVTEKGKYVELRCDPISGHTALYWYRQSLGQGPEFLIYFQGTGAADDSGLPNDRFFAVRPEGSVSTLKIQRTERGDSAVYLCASSPGPGSPLTVYGELFFGEGSRLTVL.

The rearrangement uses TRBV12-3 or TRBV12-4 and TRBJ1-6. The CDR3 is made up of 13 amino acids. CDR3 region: CASSFSPSSPLHF.

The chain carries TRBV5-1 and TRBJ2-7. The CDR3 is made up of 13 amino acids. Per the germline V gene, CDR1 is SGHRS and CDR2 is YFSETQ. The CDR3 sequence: CASSWDRADEQYF.

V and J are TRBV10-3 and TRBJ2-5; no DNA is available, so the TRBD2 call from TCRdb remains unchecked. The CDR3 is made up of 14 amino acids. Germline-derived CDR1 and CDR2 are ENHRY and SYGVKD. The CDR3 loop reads CAIARLAGEETQYF.

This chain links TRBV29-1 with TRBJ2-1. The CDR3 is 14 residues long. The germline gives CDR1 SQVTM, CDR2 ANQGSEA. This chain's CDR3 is CSVEGRKRYNEQFF.

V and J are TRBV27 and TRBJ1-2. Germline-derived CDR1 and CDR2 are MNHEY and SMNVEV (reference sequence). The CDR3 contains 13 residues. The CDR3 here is CASRSGVRYGYTF.

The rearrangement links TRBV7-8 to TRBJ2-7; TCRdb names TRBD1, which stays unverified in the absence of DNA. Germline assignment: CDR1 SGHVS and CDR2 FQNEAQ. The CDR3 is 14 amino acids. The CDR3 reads CASRKGQGRDEQYF.

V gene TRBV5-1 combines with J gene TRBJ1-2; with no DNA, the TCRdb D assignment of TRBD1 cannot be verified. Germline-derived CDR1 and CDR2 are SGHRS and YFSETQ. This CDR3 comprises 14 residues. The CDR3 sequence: CASSSDRGILSYTF. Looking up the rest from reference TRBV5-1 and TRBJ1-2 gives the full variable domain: KAGVTQTPRYLIKTRGQQVTLSCSPISGHRSVSWYQQTPGQGLQFLFEYFSETQRNKGNFPGRFSGRQFSNSRSEMNVSTLELGDSALYLCASSSDRGILSYTFGSGTRLTVV.

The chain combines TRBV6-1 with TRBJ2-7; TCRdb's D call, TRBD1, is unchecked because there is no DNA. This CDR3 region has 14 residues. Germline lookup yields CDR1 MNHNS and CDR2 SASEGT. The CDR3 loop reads CASRDRQGLYEQYF.